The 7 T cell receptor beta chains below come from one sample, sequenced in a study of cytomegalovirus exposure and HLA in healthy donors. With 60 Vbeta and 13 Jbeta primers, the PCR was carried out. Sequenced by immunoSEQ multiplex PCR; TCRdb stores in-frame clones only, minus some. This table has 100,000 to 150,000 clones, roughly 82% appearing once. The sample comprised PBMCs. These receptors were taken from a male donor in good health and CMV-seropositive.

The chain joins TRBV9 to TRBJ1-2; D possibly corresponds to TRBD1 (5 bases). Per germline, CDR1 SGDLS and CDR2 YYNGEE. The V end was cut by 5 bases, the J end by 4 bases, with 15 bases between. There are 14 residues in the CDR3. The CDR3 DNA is TGTGCCAGCAGGGATGTAGGGGCCCGCTATGGCTACACCTTC. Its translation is CASRDVGARYGYTF.

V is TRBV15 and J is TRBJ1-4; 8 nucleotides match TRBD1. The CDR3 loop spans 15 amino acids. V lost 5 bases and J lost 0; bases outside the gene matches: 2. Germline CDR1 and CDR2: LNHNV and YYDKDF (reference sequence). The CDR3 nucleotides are TGTGCCACCAGCGACAGGGGCACAACTAATGAAAAACTGTTTTTT. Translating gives CATSDRGTTNEKLFF.

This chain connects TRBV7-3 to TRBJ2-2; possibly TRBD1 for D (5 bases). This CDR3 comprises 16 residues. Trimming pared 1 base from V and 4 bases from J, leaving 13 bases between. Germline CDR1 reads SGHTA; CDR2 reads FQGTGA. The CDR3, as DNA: TGTGCCAGCAGCTTAATCCCAGGGTCGAGCACCGGGGAGCTGTTTTTT. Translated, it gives CASSLIPGSSTGELFF. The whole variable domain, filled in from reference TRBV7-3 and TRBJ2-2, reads GAGVSQTPSNKVTEKGKYVELRCDPISGHTALYWYRQSLGQGPEFLIYFQGTGAADDSGLPNDRFFAVRPEGSVSTLKIQRTERGDSAVYLCASSLIPGSSTGELFFGEGSRLTVL.

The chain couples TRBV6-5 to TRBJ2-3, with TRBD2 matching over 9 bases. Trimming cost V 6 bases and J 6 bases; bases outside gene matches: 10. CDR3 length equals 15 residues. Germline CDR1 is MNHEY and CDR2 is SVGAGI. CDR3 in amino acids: CASRDFSGRLDTQYF. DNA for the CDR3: TGTGCCAGCAGGGATTTTAGCGGGAGACTTGATACGCAGTATTTT.

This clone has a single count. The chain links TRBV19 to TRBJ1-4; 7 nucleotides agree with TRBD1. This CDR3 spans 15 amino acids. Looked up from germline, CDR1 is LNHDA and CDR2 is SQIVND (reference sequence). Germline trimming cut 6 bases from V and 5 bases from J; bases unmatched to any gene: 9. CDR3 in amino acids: CASSTTGQSNEKLFF. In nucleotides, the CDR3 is TGTGCCAGTAGCACGACGGGACAGTCAAATGAAAAACTGTTTTTT.

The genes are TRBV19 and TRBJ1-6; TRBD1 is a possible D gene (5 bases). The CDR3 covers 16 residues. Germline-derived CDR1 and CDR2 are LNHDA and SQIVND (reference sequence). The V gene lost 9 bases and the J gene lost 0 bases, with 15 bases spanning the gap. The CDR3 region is CASRQSLSSYNSPLHF. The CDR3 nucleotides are TGTGCCAGCCGACAGAGCTTAAGCTCCTATAATTCACCCCTCCACTTT.

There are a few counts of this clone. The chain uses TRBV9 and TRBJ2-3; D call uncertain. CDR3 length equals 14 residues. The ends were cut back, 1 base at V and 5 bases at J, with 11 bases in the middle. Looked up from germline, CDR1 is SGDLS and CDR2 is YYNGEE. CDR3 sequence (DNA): TGTGCCAGCAGCGTATGGCCCGCCTTAGATACGCAGTATTTT. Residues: CASSVWPALDTQYF. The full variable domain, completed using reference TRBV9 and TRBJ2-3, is DSGVTQTPKHLITATGQRVTLRCSPRSGDLSVYWYQQSLDQGLQFLIQYYNGEERAKGNILERFSAQQFPDLHSELNLSSLELGDSALYFCASSVWPALDTQYFGPGTRLTVL.